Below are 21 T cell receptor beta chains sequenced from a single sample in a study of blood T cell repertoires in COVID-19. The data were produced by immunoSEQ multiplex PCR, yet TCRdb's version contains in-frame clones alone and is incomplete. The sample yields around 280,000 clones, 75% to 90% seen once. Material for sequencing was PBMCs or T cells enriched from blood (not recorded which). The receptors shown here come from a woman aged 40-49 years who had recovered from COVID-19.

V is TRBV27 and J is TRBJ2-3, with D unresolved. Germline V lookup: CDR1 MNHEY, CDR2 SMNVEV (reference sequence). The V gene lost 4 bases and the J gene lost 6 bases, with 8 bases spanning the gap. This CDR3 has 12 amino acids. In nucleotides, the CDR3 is TGTGCCAGCAGTTATCTAGGCGATACGCAGTATTTT. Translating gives CASSYLGDTQYF.

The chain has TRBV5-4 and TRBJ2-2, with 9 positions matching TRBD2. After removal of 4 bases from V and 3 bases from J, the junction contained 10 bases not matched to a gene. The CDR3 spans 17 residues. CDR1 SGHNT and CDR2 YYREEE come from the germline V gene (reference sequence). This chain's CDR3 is CASSRRVSGSDTGELFF. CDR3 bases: TGTGCCAGCAGCCGCCGTGTTAGCGGGAGTGACACCGGGGAGCTGTTTTTT.

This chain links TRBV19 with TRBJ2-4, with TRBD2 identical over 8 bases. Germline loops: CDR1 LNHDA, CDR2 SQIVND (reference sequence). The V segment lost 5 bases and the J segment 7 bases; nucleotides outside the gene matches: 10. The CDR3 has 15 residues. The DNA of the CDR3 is TGTGCCAGTAGTTCCCTTGCGGGACTAGGTAACATTCAGTACTTC. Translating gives CASSSLAGLGNIQYF.

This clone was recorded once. The CDR3 bases are TGCGCCAGCAGCGCGCGGGGACAGCACTACGAGCAGTACTTC. Translating gives CASSARGQHYEQYF. The rearrangement joins TRBV5-1 to TRBJ2-7; D may be TRBD1 (7 bases). V lost 4 bases, J lost 3 bases, and 14 bases lay in between. CDR1 SGHRS and CDR2 YFSETQ come from the germline V gene. The CDR3 length is 14 residues.

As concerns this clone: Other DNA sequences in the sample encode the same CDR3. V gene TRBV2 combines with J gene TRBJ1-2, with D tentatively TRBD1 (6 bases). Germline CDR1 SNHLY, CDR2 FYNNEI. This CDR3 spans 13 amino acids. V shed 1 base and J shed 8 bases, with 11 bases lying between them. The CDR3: CASSEDRGGGYTF. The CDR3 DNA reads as TGTGCCAGCAGTGAAGATCGCGGGGGCGGCTACACCTTC.

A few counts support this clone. CDR3: CASTSGSYNEQFF. The CDR3 DNA is TGTGCCAGCACTAGCGGGAGTTACAATGAGCAGTTCTTC. The chain links TRBV7-3 to TRBJ2-1; 10 nucleotides agree with TRBD2. With 7 bases clipped from V and 4 bases from J, the junction kept 1 base outside the gene matches. Per the germline V gene, CDR1 is SGHTA and CDR2 is FQGTGA. The CDR3 covers 13 residues.

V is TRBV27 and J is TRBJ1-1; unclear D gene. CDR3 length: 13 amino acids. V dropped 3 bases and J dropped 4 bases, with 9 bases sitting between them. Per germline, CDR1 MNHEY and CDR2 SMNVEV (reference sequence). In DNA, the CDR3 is TGTGCCAGCAGTTTCCGGGAGTCCACTGAAGCTTTCTTT. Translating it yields CASSFRESTEAFF.

In DNA, the CDR3 is TGTGCCAGCAACCTTGAAAGCTATGGGTTAGCGGGGGGGACTGGGGCCAACGTCCTGACTTTC. Its protein product is CASNLESYGLAGGTGANVLTF. The chain joins TRBV7-8 to TRBJ2-6; 11 bases agree with TRBD2. The CDR3 is made up of 21 amino acids. In germline, CDR1 is SGHVS, CDR2 FQNEAQ. The V gene end was trimmed by 7 bases and the J gene end by 2 bases; junction bases not matched to a gene: 19.

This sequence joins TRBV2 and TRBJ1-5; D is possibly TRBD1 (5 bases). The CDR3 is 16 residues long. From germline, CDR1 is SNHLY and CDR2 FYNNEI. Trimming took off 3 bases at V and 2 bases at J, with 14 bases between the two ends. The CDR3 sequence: CASSERRQTGNQPQHF. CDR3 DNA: TGTGCCAGCAGTGAGAGGCGTCAGACAGGCAATCAGCCCCAGCATTTT.

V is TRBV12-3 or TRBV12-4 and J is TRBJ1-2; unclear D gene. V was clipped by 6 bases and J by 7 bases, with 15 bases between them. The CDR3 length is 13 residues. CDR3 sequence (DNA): TGTGCCAGCAGACCTCAACGTAGCGGTGGCTACACCTTC. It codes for CASRPQRSGGYTF.

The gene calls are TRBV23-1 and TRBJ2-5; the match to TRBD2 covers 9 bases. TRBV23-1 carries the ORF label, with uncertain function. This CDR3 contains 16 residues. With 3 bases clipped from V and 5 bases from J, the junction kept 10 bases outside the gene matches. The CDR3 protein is CASSHRRSSGVETQYF. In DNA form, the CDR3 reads TGCGCCAGCAGTCATCGTCGTTCTAGCGGGGTGGAGACCCAGTACTTC.

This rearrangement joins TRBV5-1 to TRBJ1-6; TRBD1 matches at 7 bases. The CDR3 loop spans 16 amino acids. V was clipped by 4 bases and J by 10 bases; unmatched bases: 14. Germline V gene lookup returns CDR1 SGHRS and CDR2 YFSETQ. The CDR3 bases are TGCGCCAGCAGCCTAATCGGAGGGGGCGAACGCTCACCCCTCCACTTT. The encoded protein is CASSLIGGGERSPLHF.

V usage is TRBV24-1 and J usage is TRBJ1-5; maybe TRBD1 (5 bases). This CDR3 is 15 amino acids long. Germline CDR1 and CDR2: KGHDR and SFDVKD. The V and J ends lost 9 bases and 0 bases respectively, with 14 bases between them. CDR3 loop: CATEQGGFSNQPQHF. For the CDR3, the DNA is TGTGCCACCGAGCAGGGAGGTTTTAGCAATCAGCCCCAGCATTTT.

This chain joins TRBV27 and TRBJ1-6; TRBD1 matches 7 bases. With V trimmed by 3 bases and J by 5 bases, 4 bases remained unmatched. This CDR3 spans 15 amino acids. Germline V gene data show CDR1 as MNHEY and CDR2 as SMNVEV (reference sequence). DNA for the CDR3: TGTGCCAGCAGTTTGAAACAGGGGAATAATTCACCCCTCCACTTT. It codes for CASSLKQGNNSPLHF.

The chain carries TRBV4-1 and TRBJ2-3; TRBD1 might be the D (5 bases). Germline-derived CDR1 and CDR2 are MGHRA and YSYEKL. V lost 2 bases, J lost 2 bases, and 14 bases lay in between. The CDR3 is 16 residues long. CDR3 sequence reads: CASSQSTEANTDTQYF. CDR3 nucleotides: TGCGCCAGCAGCCAATCGACAGAAGCGAACACAGATACGCAGTATTTT.

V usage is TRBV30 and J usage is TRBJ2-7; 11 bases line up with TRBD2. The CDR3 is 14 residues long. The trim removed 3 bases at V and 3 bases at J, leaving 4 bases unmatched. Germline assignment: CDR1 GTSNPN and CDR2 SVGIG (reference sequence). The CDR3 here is CAWRTGTSGYEQYF. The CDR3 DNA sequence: TGTGCCTGGAGGACCGGGACTAGCGGCTACGAGCAGTACTTC. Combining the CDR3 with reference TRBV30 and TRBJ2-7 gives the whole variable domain SQTIHQWPATLVQPVGSPLSLECTVEGTSNPNLYWYRQAAGRGLQLLFYSVGIGQISSEVPQNLSASRPQDRQFILSSKKLLLSDSGFYLCAWRTGTSGYEQYFGPGTRLTVT.

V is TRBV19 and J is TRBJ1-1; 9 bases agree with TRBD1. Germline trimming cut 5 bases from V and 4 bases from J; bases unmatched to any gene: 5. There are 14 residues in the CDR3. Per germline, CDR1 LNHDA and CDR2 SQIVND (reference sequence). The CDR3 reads CASSSRQGGTEAFF. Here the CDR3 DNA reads TGTGCCAGTAGTTCTCGACAGGGGGGCACTGAAGCTTTCTTT.

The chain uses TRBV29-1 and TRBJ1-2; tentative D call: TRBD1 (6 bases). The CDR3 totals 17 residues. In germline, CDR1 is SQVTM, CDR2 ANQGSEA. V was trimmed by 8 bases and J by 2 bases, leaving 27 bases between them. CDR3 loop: CSFKLEGDTAINYGYTF. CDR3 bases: TGCAGCTTCAAACTTGAGGGGGACACCGCGATCAACTATGGCTACACCTTC.

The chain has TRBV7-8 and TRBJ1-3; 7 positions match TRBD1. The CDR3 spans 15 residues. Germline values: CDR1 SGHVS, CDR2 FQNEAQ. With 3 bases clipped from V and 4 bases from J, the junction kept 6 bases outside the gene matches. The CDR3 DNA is TGTGCCAGCAGCTTCCCCAGGGGGTCCGGAAACACCATATATTTT. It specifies CASSFPRGSGNTIYF. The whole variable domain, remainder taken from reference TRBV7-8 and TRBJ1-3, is GAGVSQSPRYKVAKRGQDVALRCDPISGHVSLFWYQQALGQGPEFLTYFQNEAQLDKSGLPSDRFFAERPEGSVSTLKIQRTQQEDSAVYLCASSFPRGSGNTIYFGEGSWLTVV.

CDR3 residues: CASSDRQVETQYF. The CDR3 nucleotides read TGTGCCAGTAGCGATCGACAGGTGGAGACCCAGTACTTC. This chain links TRBV19 with TRBJ2-5, with TRBD1 as a possible D gene (6 bases). The ends were cut back, 6 bases at V and 5 bases at J, with 13 bases in the middle. The CDR3 has 13 amino acids. CDR1 and CDR2 from the germline V gene are LNHDA and SQIVND (reference sequence).

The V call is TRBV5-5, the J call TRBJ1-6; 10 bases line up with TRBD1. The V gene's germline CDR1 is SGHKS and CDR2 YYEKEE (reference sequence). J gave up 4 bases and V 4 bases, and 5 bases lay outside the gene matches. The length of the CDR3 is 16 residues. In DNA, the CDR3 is TGTGCCAGCAGCCAGGGACAGGGGTCGTATAATTCACCCCTCCACTTT. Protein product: CASSQGQGSYNSPLHF.